Reported below is one T cell receptor (beta chain). This record belongs to a study of T cells in Graves' hyperthyroidism and ophthalmopathy. TCR beta CDR3 sequences were amplified from RNA transcripts. Primed by the HTBI set, a first-round RT-PCR was run on the TCR CDR3. TCRdb processed the multiplex PCR reads anew with MiXCR; each CDR3 protein has one entry. In the table there are 360,000 or so distinct CDR3 sequences, about a sixth of which are singletons. The CDR3 extends over 14 amino acids. Germline lookup yields CDR1 MRHNA and CDR2 SNTAGT. V dropped 4 bases and J dropped 2 bases, with 8 bases sitting between them.

V and J are TRBV6-4 and TRBJ2-2; tentatively, D is TRBD1 or TRBD2 (5 bases each). The sequenced sample was blood. The TCR originated in a middle-aged woman with Graves' ophthalmopathy. CDR3 coding DNA: TGTGCCAGCAGTGCCAGGGACAACACCGGGGAGCTGTTTTTT. As protein: CASSARDNTGELFF.